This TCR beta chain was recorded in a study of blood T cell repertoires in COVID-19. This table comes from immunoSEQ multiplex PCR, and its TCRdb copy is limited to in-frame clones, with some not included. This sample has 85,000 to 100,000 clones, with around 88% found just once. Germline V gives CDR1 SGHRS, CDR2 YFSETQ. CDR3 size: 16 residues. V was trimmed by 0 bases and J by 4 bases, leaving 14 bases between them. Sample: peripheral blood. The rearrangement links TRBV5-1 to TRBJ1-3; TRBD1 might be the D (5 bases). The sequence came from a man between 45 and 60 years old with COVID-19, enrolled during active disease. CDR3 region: CASSLAKWDFGNTIYF. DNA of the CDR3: TGCGCCAGCAGCTTGGCCAAGTGGGACTTCGGAAACACCATATATTTT. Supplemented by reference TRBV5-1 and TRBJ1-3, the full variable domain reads KAGVTQTPRYLIKTRGQQVTLSCSPISGHRSVSWYQQTPGQGLQFLFEYFSETQRNKGNFPGRFSGRQFSNSRSEMNVSTLELGDSALYLCASSLAKWDFGNTIYFGEGSWLTVV.